The 18 T cell receptor beta chains in this list originate from one sample, sequenced in a study of T cell responses to AZD1222 COVID-19 vaccine. This table comes from immunoSEQ multiplex PCR, and its TCRdb copy is limited to in-frame clones, with some not included. This table has around 99,000 clones, about 89% appearing once. The specimen comprised peripheral blood, sampled 28 days after the second AZD1222 dose. The receptors here all came from an adult who received the AZD1222 COVID-19 vaccine.

This chain joins TRBV28 and TRBJ1-2, with D perhaps matching TRBD1 (6 bases). CDR1 MDHEN and CDR2 SYDVKM come from the germline V gene. Trimming stripped 7 bases from V and 4 bases from J, with 19 bases between. There are 15 residues in the CDR3. The CDR3: CASITPGGGAYGYTF. The CDR3 DNA sequence: TGTGCCAGCATCACACCCGGGGGCGGTGCCTATGGCTACACCTTC.

The chain employs TRBV6-5 and TRBJ1-1; 7 nucleotides line up with TRBD1. Germline V gene lookup returns CDR1 MNHEY and CDR2 SVGAGI. The CDR3 has 14 amino acids. V was pared by 7 bases and J by 1 base, with 6 bases of the junction left unmatched. The DNA for the CDR3 is TGTGCCAGCAATACCAGGGGGGGGAACACTGAAGCTTTCTTT. Its translation: CASNTRGGNTEAFF.

The gene calls are TRBV24-1 and TRBJ2-2, with 7 bases identical to TRBD1. The CDR3 contains 14 residues. The V and J ends lost 9 bases and 1 base, in that order; junction bases with no gene match: 4. Germline V gene sequence: CDR1 KGHDR, CDR2 SFDVKD. CDR3 in amino acids: CATGRQGNTGELFF. CDR3 nucleotides: TGTGCCACCGGTAGACAGGGGAACACCGGGGAGCTGTTTTTT.

CDR3 residues: CASSEGASGRANHYEQYF. CDR3 nucleotides: TGTGCCAGCAGTGAAGGGGCTAGCGGGAGGGCCAATCACTACGAGCAGTACTTC. V is TRBV2 and J is TRBJ2-7, with 12 bases fitting TRBD2. After removal of 1 base from V and 3 bases from J, the junction contained 10 bases not matched to a gene. Germline CDR1 is SNHLY and CDR2 is FYNNEI. This CDR3 region has 18 residues.

This chain links TRBV6-5 with TRBJ2-3; D remains ambiguous. Between the trimmed V and J ends, which lost 7 bases and 2 bases, there was a span of 16 bases. This CDR3 has 15 residues. Looked up from germline, CDR1 is MNHEY and CDR2 is SVGAGI. CDR3 DNA sequence: TGTGCCAGCACGTCGAGGAAGCACAACACAGATACGCAGTATTTT. It translates to CASTSRKHNTDTQYF.

V gene TRBV18 combines with J gene TRBJ2-5, with a possible D match to TRBD2 (5 bases). This CDR3 comprises 14 residues. Trimming pared 2 bases from V and 4 bases from J, leaving 11 bases between. In germline, CDR1 is KGHSH, CDR2 LQKENI. The CDR3 here is CASSPIGVGETQYF. CDR3 in DNA: TGTGCCAGCTCACCAATCGGGGTGGGAGAGACCCAGTACTTC.

The chain carries TRBV7-2 and TRBJ1-2; 7 bases agree with TRBD1. CDR3 size: 15 residues. V lost 2 bases to trimming and J lost 5 bases; unmatched junction nucleotides: 8. Germline V gene data show CDR1 as SGHTA and CDR2 as FQGNSA. The CDR3 DNA reads as TGTGCCAGCAGCTTAAGGCGCGACAGGGCTTATGGCTACACCTTC. This encodes CASSLRRDRAYGYTF.

The chain links TRBV28 to TRBJ1-4; unclear D gene. Germline V gives CDR1 MDHEN, CDR2 SYDVKM. Trimming removed 5 bases at V and 3 bases at J, with 10 bases between. CDR3 length: 14 residues. The CDR3 DNA sequence: TGTGCCAGCAGTCGTCGGGCACCTAATGAAAAACTGTTTTTT. It encodes CASSRRAPNEKLFF.

This chain uses TRBV9 with TRBJ2-7, with D perhaps being TRBD1 or TRBD2 (5 bases each). The germline CDR1 and CDR2 sequences are SGDLS and YYNGEE. The CDR3 is made up of 14 amino acids. V was pared by 3 bases and J by 3 bases, with 13 bases between. CDR3 sequence reads: CASSAGPPLYEQYF. CDR3 coding DNA: TGTGCCAGCAGCGCGGGACCCCCACTCTACGAGCAGTACTTC.

The chain joins TRBV19 to TRBJ1-5; no reliable D call. The CDR3 is 16 amino acids. Germline V gene sequence: CDR1 LNHDA, CDR2 SQIVND (reference sequence). V lost 7 bases and J lost 2, with 18 bases in between. The CDR3 nucleotides are TGTGCCAGTACCCATGGACCCAAGAGGGGCAATCAGCCCCAGCATTTT. It codes for CASTHGPKRGNQPQHF.

The V and J genes are TRBV10-3 and TRBJ2-1; perhaps TRBD1 as D (6 bases). The V end lost 7 bases, the J end lost 1 base, and 11 bases lay between the germline ends. Germline V CDR1 and CDR2: ENHRY, SYGVKD. This CDR3 region has 14 residues. The CDR3 protein is CAIMGAGSYNEQFF. The CDR3 coding sequence is TGTGCCATCATGGGGGCCGGTTCCTACAATGAGCAGTTCTTC.

This chain joins TRBV19 and TRBJ1-2; possible D gene TRBD1, 5 bases. CDR3 length: 15 amino acids. The germline V and J ends were trimmed by 0 bases and 7 bases, with 15 bases remaining between them. CDR1 and CDR2 (germline): LNHDA, SQIVND (reference sequence). CDR3 bases: TGTGCCAGTAGTATAGACGAGGGACCGATCTTTGGCTACACCTTC. It encodes CASSIDEGPIFGYTF.

The V gene is TRBV4-1, the J gene TRBJ2-1; no clear D. The germline CDR1 and CDR2 sequences are MGHRA and YSYEKL. The V and J ends lost 2 bases and 10 bases respectively, with 18 bases between them. This CDR3 comprises 15 residues. The CDR3 spells CASSQQDRRWGEQFF. The CDR3 nucleotides read TGCGCCAGCAGCCAACAGGATCGGCGGTGGGGAGAGCAGTTCTTC.

The chain links TRBV7-6 to TRBJ2-2; 9 nucleotides align to TRBD2. The V segment lost 2 bases and the J segment 1 base; nucleotides outside the gene matches: 2. Per germline, CDR1 SGHVS and CDR2 FNYEAQ. The CDR3 contains 16 residues. CDR3 amino acids: CASSLPSGMNTGELFF. As DNA, the CDR3 is TGTGCCAGCAGCTTACCTAGCGGGATGAACACCGGGGAGCTGTTTTTT.

V usage is TRBV9 and J usage is TRBJ2-1; possibly TRBD1 for D (6 bases). This CDR3 region has 16 residues. Trimming removed 5 bases from V and 6 bases from J, with 21 bases in between. Germline CDR1 SGDLS, CDR2 YYNGEE. CDR3 DNA sequence: TGTGCCAGCAGTTCCTATAGACAGGTCTCGGGCAATGAGCAGTTCTTC. Its translation is CASSSYRQVSGNEQFF.

The chain combines TRBV28 with TRBJ2-7, with 8 bases fitting TRBD1. The length of the CDR3 is 16 residues. The V gene end was trimmed by 5 bases and the J gene end by 5 bases; junction bases not matched to a gene: 14. CDR1 is MDHEN, CDR2 SYDVKM, per germline. CDR3 DNA: TGTGCCAGCAGTCACCACAGGGGGGATGGGTCACACGAGCAGTACTTC. It codes for CASSHHRGDGSHEQYF. The entire variable domain, with the rest obtained from reference TRBV28 and TRBJ2-7, is as follows: DVKVTQSSRYLVKRTGEKVFLECVQDMDHENMFWYRQDPGLGLRLIYFSYDVKMKEKGDIPEGYSVSREKKERFSLILESASTNQTSMYLCASSHHRGDGSHEQYFGPGTRLTVT.

In its sample, this clone was seen a few times. V usage is TRBV5-6 and J usage is TRBJ1-1, with D hard to call. V was clipped by 0 bases and J by 6 bases, with 12 bases between them. There are 14 residues in the CDR3. CDR1 is SGHDT, CDR2 YYEEEE, per germline. The CDR3 is CASSLVQANAEAFF. CDR3 DNA sequence: TGTGCCAGCAGCTTGGTCCAGGCCAACGCTGAAGCTTTCTTT.

The rearrangement joins TRBV24-1 to TRBJ2-4, with a weak D call TRBD1 (6 bases). Trimming shortened V by 6 bases and J by 9 bases, and 14 bases separated the two germline ends. Germline loops: CDR1 KGHDR, CDR2 SFDVKD. This CDR3 contains 13 residues. As DNA, the CDR3 is TGTGCCACCAGTACAGGGACCGTTGGCATTCAGTACTTC. This sequence encodes CATSTGTVGIQYF.